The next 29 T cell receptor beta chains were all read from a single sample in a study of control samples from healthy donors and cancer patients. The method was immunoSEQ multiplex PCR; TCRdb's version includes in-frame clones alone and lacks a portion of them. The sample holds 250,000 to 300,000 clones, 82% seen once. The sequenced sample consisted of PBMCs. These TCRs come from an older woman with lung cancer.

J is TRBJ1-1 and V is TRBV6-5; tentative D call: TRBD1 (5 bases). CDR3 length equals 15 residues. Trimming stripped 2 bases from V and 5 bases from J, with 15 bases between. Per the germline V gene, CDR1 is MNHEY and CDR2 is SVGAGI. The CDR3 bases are TGTGCCAGCAGTTACCAGGACCCGGGGGAGACTGAAGCTTTCTTT. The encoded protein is CASSYQDPGETEAFF.

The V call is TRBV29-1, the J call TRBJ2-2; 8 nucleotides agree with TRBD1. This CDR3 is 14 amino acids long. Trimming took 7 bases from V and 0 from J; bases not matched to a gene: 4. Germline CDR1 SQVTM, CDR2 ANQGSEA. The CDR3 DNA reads TGCAGCGCACAGGGGGTGCCGAACACCGGGGAGCTGTTTTTT. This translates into CSAQGVPNTGELFF.

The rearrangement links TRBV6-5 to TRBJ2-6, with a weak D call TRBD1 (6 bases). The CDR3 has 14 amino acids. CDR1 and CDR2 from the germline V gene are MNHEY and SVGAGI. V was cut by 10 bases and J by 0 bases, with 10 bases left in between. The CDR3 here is CATGTLSGANVLTF. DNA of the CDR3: TGTGCCACCGGGACACTCTCTGGGGCCAACGTCCTGACTTTC.

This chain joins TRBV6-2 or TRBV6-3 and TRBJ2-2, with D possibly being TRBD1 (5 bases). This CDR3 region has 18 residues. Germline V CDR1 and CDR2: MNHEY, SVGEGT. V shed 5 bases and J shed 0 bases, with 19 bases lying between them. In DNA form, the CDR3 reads TGTGCCAGCAGTCCAACTCTCCTGGACAACGCGAACACCGGGGAGCTGTTTTTT. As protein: CASSPTLLDNANTGELFF.

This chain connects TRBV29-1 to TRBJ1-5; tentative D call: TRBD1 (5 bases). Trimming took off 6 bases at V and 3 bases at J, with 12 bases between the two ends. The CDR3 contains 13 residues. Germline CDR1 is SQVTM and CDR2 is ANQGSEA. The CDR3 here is CSVSGGSNQPQHF. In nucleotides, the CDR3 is TGCAGCGTCTCTGGGGGATCCAATCAGCCCCAGCATTTT.

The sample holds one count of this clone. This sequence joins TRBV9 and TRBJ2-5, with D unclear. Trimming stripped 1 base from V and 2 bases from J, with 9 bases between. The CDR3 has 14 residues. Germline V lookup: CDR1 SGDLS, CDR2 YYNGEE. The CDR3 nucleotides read TGTGCCAGCAGCGTATTGGCGGCTCAAGAGACCCAGTACTTC. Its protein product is CASSVLAAQETQYF.

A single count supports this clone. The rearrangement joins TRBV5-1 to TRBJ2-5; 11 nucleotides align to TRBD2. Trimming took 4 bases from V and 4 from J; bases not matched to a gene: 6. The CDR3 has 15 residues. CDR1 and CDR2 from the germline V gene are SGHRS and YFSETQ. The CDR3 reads CASSPPGLAGETQYF. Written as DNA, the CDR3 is TGCGCCAGCAGCCCCCCTGGACTAGCGGGAGAGACCCAGTACTTC.

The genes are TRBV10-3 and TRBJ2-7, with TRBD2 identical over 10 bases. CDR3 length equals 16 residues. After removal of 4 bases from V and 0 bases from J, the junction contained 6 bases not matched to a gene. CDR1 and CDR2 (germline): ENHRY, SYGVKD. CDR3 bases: TGTGCCATCAGTGTAACTAGCGGGACCATCTCCTACGAGCAGTACTTC. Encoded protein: CAISVTSGTISYEQYF.

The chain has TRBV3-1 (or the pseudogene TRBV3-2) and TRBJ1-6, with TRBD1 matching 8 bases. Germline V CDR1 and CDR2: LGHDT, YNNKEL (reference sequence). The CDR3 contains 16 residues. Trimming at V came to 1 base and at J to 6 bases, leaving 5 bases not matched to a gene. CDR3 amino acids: CASSQAGTGLNSPLHF. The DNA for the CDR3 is TGTGCCAGCAGCCAAGCGGGGACAGGCCTTAATTCACCCCTCCACTTT.

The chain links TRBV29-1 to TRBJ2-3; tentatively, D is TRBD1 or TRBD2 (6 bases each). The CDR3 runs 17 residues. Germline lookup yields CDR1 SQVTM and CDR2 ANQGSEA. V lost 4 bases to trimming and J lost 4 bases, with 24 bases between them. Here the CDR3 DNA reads TGCAGCGTTGGCCGGATTTGGCAGCCCGGGGGCCCAGATACGCAGTATTTT. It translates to CSVGRIWQPGGPDTQYF.

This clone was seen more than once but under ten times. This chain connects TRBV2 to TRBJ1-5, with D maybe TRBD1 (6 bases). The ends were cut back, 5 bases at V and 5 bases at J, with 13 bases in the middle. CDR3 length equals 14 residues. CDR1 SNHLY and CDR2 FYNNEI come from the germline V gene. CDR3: CASSRGGSYQPQHF. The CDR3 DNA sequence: TGTGCCAGCAGTCGAGGGGGGAGTTATCAGCCCCAGCATTTT.

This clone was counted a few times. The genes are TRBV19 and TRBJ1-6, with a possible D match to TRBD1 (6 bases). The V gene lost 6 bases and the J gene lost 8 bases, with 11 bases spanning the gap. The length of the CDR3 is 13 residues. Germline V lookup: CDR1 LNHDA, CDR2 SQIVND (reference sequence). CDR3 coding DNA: TGTGCCAGTAGCGACAGGATAGATTCACCCCTCCACTTT. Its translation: CASSDRIDSPLHF.

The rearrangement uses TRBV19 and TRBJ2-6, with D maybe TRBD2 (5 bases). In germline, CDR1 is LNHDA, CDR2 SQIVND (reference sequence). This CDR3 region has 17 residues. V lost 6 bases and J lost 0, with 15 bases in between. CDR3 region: CASRGSSQASGANVLTF. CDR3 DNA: TGTGCCAGTAGGGGGAGCAGCCAAGCCTCTGGGGCCAACGTCCTGACTTTC.

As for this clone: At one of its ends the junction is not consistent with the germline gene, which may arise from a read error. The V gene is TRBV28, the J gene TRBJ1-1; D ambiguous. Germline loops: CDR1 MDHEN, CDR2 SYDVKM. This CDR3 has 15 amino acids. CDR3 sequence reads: CASTRAWGTNTEAFF. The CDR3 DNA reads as TGTGCCAGCACCCGCGCGTGGGGTACGAACACTGAGGCTTTCTTT.

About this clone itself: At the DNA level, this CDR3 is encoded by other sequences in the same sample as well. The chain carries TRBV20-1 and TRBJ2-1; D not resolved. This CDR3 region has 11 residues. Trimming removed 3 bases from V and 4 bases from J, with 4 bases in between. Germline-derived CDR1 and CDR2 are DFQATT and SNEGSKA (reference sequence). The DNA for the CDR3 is TGCAGTGCTAGCCGATACAATGAGCAGTTCTTC. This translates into CSASRYNEQFF.

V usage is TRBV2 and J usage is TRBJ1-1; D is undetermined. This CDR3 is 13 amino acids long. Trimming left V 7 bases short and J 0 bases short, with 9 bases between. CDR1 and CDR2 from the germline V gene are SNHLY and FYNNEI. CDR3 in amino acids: CASTQGLNTEAFF. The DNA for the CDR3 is TGTGCCAGCACCCAAGGGCTGAACACTGAAGCTTTCTTT. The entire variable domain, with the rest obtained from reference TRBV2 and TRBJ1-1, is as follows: EPEVTQTPSHQVTQMGQEVILRCVPISNHLYFYWYRQILGQKVEFLVSFYNNEISEKSEIFDDQFSVERPDGSNFTLKIRSTKLEDSAMYFCASTQGLNTEAFFGQGTRLTVV.

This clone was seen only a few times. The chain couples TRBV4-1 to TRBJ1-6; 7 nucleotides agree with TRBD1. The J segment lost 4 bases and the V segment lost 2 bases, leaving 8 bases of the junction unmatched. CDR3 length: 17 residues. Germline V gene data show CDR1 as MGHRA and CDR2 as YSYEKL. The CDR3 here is CASSQIGAGGYNSPLHF. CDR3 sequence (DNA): TGCGCCAGCAGCCAAATAGGGGCAGGGGGGTATAATTCACCCCTCCACTTT.

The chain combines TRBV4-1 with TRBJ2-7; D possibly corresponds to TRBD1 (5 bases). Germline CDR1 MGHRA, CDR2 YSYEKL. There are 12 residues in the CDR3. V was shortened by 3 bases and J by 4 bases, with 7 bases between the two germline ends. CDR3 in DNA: TGCGCCAGCAGCCAGCAGGGTTACGAGCAGTACTTC. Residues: CASSQQGYEQYF.

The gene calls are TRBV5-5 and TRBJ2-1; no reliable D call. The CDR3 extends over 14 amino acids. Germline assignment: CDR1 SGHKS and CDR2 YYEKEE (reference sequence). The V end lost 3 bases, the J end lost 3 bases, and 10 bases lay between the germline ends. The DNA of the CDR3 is TGTGCCAGCAGCTCGGCGGTCATCTACAATGAGCAGTTCTTC. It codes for CASSSAVIYNEQFF. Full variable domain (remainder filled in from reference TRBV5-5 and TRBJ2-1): DAGVTQSPTHLIKTRGQQVTLRCSPISGHKSVSWYQQVLGQGPQFIFQYYEKEERGRGNFPDRFSARQFPNYSSELNVNALLLGDSALYLCASSSAVIYNEQFFGPGTRLTVL.

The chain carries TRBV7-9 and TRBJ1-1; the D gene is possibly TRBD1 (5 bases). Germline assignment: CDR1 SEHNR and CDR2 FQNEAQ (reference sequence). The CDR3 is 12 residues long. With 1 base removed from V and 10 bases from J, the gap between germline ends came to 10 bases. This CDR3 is CASSLEGGAAFF. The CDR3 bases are TGTGCCAGCAGCTTAGAGGGTGGGGCAGCTTTCTTT. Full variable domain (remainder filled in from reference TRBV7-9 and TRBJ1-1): DTGVSQNPRHKITKRGQNVTFRCDPISEHNRLYWYRQTLGQGPEFLTYFQNEAQLEKSRLLSDRFSAERPKGSFSTLEIQRTEQGDSAMYLCASSLEGGAAFFGQGTRLTVV.

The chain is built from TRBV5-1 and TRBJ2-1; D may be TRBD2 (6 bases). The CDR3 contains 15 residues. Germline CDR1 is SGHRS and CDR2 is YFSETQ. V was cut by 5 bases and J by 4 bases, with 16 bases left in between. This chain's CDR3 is CASRDNPAGYNEQFF. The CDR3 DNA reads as TGCGCCAGCAGAGATAACCCCGCGGGGTACAATGAGCAGTTCTTC.

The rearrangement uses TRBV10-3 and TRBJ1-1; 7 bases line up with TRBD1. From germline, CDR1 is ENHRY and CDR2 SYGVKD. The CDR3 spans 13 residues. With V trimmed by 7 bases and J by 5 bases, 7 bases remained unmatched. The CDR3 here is CAITEGAGTEAFF. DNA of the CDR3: TGTGCCATCACCGAGGGGGCGGGGACTGAAGCTTTCTTT.

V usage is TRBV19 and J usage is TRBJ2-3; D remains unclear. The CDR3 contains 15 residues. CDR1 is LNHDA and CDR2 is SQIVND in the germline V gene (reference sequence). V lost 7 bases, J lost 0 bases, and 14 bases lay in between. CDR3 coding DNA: TGTGCCAGTACCCGGTACGCAAAGAGCACAGATACGCAGTATTTT. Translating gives CASTRYAKSTDTQYF.

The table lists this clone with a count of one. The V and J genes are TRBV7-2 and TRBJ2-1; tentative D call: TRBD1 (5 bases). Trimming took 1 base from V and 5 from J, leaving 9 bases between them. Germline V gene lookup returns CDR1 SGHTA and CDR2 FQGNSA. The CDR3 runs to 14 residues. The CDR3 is CASSLGGLHNEQFF. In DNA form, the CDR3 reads TGTGCCAGCAGCTTAGGGGGCCTCCACAATGAGCAGTTCTTC.

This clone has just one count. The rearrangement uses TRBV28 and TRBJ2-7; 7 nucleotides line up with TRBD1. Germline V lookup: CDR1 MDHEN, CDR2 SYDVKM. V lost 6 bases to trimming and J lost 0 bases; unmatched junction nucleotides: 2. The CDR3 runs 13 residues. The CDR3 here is CASRTGPSYEQYF. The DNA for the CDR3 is TGTGCCAGCAGGACAGGGCCCTCCTACGAGCAGTACTTC.

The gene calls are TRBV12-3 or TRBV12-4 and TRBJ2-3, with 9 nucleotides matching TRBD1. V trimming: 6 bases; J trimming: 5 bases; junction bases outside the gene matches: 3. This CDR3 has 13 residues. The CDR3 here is CASSWTGEDTQYF. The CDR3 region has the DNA TGTGCCAGCAGCTGGACAGGGGAAGATACGCAGTATTTT.

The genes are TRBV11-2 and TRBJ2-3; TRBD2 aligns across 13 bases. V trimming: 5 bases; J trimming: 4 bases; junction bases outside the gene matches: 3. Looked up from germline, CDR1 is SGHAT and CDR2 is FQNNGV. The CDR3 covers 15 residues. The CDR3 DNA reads TGTGCCAGCAGCCACGGACTAGCGGGAGCAGATACGCAGTATTTT. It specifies CASSHGLAGADTQYF.

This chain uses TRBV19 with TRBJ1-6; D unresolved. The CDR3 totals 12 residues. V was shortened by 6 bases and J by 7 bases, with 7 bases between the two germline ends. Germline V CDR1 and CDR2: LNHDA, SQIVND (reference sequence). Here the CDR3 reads CASRGGNSPLHF. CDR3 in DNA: TGTGCCAGTAGGGGTGGGAATTCACCCCTCCACTTT.

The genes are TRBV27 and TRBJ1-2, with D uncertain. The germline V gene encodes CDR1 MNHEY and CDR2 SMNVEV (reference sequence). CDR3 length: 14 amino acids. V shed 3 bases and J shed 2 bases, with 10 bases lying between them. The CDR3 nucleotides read TGTGCCAGCAGTTTCGTGGGCGTAAACTATGGCTACACCTTC. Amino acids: CASSFVGVNYGYTF.